This T cell receptor beta chain is from a study of blood T cell repertoires in COVID-19. Whole-study context: Samples representing acute and convalescent COVID-19 were sourced from the United States, Italy and Spain. PBMCs, B-cell-depleted T cells, or T cells provided the cDNA or gDNA that made up the material.

The cohort comprised adults aged roughly 18 to 95 years residing in 20 to 30 US areas. This clone has a single count. Per the original data handling: For nucleated cells, counts were estimated from reference gene primer amplification. Only in-frame clones appear in the TCRdb table, and some are missing; sequencing was by immunoSEQ multiplex PCR. Clone size and V and J calls were adopted from that table, with D and trimming inferred from the DNA. The repertoire holds about 220,000 clones, with 82% as singletons. The source of this sequence is a woman in her fifties or sixties who had recovered from COVID-19. The sample consisted of PBMCs or T cells enriched from blood (not recorded which).

CDR3 sequence: CASSLGVGLAGSYEQYF. CDR3 coding DNA: TGTGCCAGCAGCTTGGGGGTCGGCCTAGCGGGTTCCTACGAGCAGTACTTC. The V and J genes are TRBV5-4 and TRBJ2-7; 8 positions agree with TRBD2. The V gene end was trimmed by 0 bases and the J gene end by 1 base; junction bases not matched to a gene: 9. Germline V lookup: CDR1 SGHNT, CDR2 YYREEE (reference sequence). The CDR3 covers 17 residues.